This TCR beta chain was recovered during a study of STAT5B mutations in CD4+ large granular lymphocyte leukemia. TCRdb's copy holds only in-frame clones and misses some; the assay was immunoSEQ multiplex PCR. The table includes 35,000 to 45,000 clones, 86% detected once. A word on this clone: Its target is unknown.

V lost 4 bases and J lost 7; bases outside the gene matches: 16. Germline-derived CDR1 and CDR2 are SGHDN and FVKESK. The CDR3 extends over 17 amino acids. General study results and limits: TRBV06-family usage was enriched in top patient clones (8/27) versus controls (2/35). No patients shared main leukemic clonotypes, though about 24% appeared at low frequency elsewhere. Without HLA matching, higher CD4+ than CD8+ T-LGLL clonality could reflect small sample size.

The rearrangement links TRBV14 to TRBJ1-1; TRBD1 matches at 9 bases. This sequence originates from a human donor in good health. The specimen sequenced was CD4+ T cells from blood buffy coats. CDR3 region: CASSRINMGQGNDEAFF. CDR3 coding DNA: TGTGCCAGCAGCCGGATTAATATGGGACAGGGCAACGATGAAGCTTTCTTT.